This entry describes one T cell receptor beta chain. The CDR3 runs to 15 residues. The ends lost 4 bases at V and 4 bases at J; junction bases unmatched: 6. The germline gives CDR1 SEHNR, CDR2 FQNEAQ (reference sequence). Measured with immunoSEQ multiplex PCR; TCRdb has only the in-frame clones, and not every one. The sample contains around 220,000 clones, about 91% of which appear only once. The data were obtained in a study of blood T cell repertoires in COVID-19. Study-level information: PBMCs, B-cell-depleted T cells, or T cells provided the cDNA or gDNA that made up the material.

V gene TRBV7-9 combines with J gene TRBJ2-5, with 10 bases lining up with TRBD2. The sequence derives from a woman aged 45-60 years with acute COVID-19. The sample taken for sequencing was PBMCs or T cells enriched from blood (not recorded which). The CDR3 nucleotides are TGTGCCAGCAGCTCAGCGGGAGGGCCTTCAGAGACCCAGTACTTC. It yields the protein CASSSAGGPSETQYF.